This entry lists 9 T cell receptor beta chains sequenced from one sample in a study of T cell changes during pregnancy in multiple sclerosis. Clones were sequenced by immunoSEQ multiplex PCR, and TCRdb holds only the in-frame ones, with some missing. This table holds tens of thousands of clones, around 94% found once. Sequencing used CD4+ T cells from peripheral blood mononuclear cells, obtained before pregnancy. These receptors all come from a female donor with multiple sclerosis, enrolled in a pregnancy study.

DNA for the CDR3: TGTGCCAGCAGCCAAGATGCATCGGGGTCTGCGGGAAACACCATATATTTT. Its translation is CASSQDASGSAGNTIYF. The chain has TRBV4-2 and TRBJ1-3; no firm D call. V was clipped by 0 bases and J by 4 bases, with 16 bases between them. Germline CDR1 reads LGHNA; CDR2 reads YNFKEQ. CDR3 length: 17 amino acids.

Written as DNA, the CDR3 is TGTGCCAGCAGTGAAGCGCTTGGGGCCGGCGAGCAGTACTTC. It codes for CASSEALGAGEQYF. The rearrangement uses TRBV2 and TRBJ2-7; D possibly corresponds to TRBD1 (5 bases). V dropped 0 bases and J dropped 6 bases, with 12 bases sitting between them. The V gene's germline CDR1 is SNHLY and CDR2 FYNNEI. The CDR3 runs 14 residues.

The rearrangement uses TRBV30 and TRBJ1-5; tentative D call: TRBD1 (6 bases). V lost 7 bases, J lost 2 bases, and 12 bases lay in between. This CDR3 is built from 13 residues. Germline V gene sequence: CDR1 GTSNPN, CDR2 SVGIG (reference sequence). CDR3 loop: CALDSGGNQPQHF. CDR3 bases: TGTGCCTTGGACAGTGGGGGCAATCAGCCCCAGCATTTT.

This CDR3 is CASSSHWGGYEQYF. CDR3 sequence (DNA): TGTGCCAGCAGCTCACATTGGGGGGGATACGAGCAGTACTTC. The chain recombines TRBV7-2 with TRBJ2-7; the match to TRBD2 covers 7 bases. The CDR3 length is 14 residues. With V trimmed by 4 bases and J by 4 bases, 7 bases remained unmatched. Looked up from germline, CDR1 is SGHTA and CDR2 is FQGNSA.

Here the CDR3 reads CASSLQAGNTGELFF. DNA of the CDR3: TGCGCCAGCAGCTTGCAGGCGGGGAACACCGGGGAGCTGTTTTTT. V gene TRBV5-1 combines with J gene TRBJ2-2, with a tentative D call TRBD2 (5 bases). The germline V and J ends were trimmed by 1 base and 1 base, with 8 bases remaining between them. CDR3 size: 15 residues. Germline values: CDR1 SGHRS, CDR2 YFSETQ.

V usage is TRBV28 and J usage is TRBJ2-7; TRBD1 is a possible D gene (6 bases). Germline values: CDR1 MDHEN, CDR2 SYDVKM. V was shortened by 4 bases and J by 2 bases, with 27 bases between the two germline ends. This CDR3 comprises 19 residues. In nucleotides, the CDR3 is TGTGCCAGCAGTTCCCTGCGGTTTGACAGGCAAACGAAAGCCTACGAGCAGTACTTC. This sequence encodes CASSSLRFDRQTKAYEQYF.

V is TRBV27 and J is TRBJ2-2, with TRBD2 identical over 11 bases. V shed 1 base and J 4 bases; nucleotides not matched to a gene: 11. Germline V gene lookup returns CDR1 MNHEY and CDR2 SMNVEV (reference sequence). CDR3 length: 19 residues. The CDR3 bases are TGTGCCAGCAGTTTATTAGGTCATAGCGGGAGGGTACCCACCGGGGAGCTGTTTTTT. Translated, it gives CASSLLGHSGRVPTGELFF.

This sequence joins TRBV28 and TRBJ1-4, with a tentative D call TRBD1 (6 bases). Trimming removed 7 bases from V and 8 bases from J, with 17 bases in between. Germline V gene lookup returns CDR1 MDHEN and CDR2 SYDVKM. CDR3 length: 14 residues. The chain's CDR3 is CASTLGRGREKLFF. CDR3 bases: TGTGCCAGCACCTTAGGCAGGGGCCGCGAAAAACTGTTTTTT.

This clone occurred once. The chain joins TRBV5-1 to TRBJ2-7; D might be TRBD1 (6 bases). Trimming removed 4 bases at V and 3 bases at J, with 11 bases between. CDR3 size: 13 residues. Per the germline V gene, CDR1 is SGHRS and CDR2 is YFSETQ. This CDR3 is CASSMDSLYEQYF. Written as DNA, the CDR3 is TGCGCCAGCAGCATGGACAGCCTCTACGAGCAGTACTTC.